Listed below are T cell receptor beta chains from one sample, sequenced in a study of T cells in Graves' hyperthyroidism and ophthalmopathy. TCRdb processed the multiplex PCR reads anew with MiXCR; each CDR3 protein has one entry. This table has about 98,000 distinct CDR3 sequences, roughly 39% appearing once. Sequencing input: peripheral blood or thyroid tissue (not recorded which). The source is a woman between 25 and 40 years old with Graves' hyperthyroidism. Each CDR3 is given with its conserved first and last residue. D genes are given only for firm matches. Expanded clones get a size class; other rows say once, few or many, or leave the size out.

size	V	J	D	DNA	CDR3
NA	TRBV29-1	TRBJ1-1	NA	TGCAGTGCGAAGGAGGGCACTGAAGCTTTCTTT	CSAKEGTEAFF
many	TRBV28	TRBJ1-1	NA	TGTGCCAGCAACCCCCCGGGGCAGATGAACACTGAAGCTTTCTTT	CASNPPGQMNTEAFF
many	TRBV5-1	TRBJ1-1	NA	TGCGCCAGCAGCTTCCAAGGGGACTACAACCTGAACACTGAAGCTTTCTTT	CASSFQGDYNLNTEAFF
NA	TRBV10-3	TRBJ1-2	TRBD1	TGTGCCATCAGGCGACCGGGACAGCGAGGCTACACCTTC	CAIRRPGQRGYTF
NA	TRBV7-3	TRBJ1-5	TRBD1	TGTGCCAGCAGCAGAGGGGACAGTAATCAGCCCCAGCATTTT	CASSRGDSNQPQHF
many	TRBV4-2	TRBJ2-2	TRBD1	TGTGCCAGCAGCCAGACGCAGGGGGCGAACACCGGGGAGCTGTTTTTT	CASSQTQGANTGELFF
many	TRBV6-5	TRBJ1-4	NA	TGTGCCAGCAGTAGGACGGCGGGAAAACTGTTTTTT	CASSRTAGKLFF
NA	TRBV5-1	TRBJ2-5	NA	TGCGCCAGCAACTTGCAGTCAGGACAAGAGACCCAGTACTTC	CASNLQSGQETQYF
NA	TRBV7-9	TRBJ2-7	TRBD1	TGTGCCTGGAGTGTATTCAGGGGCGGGACAGGCTCCTACGAGCAGTACTTC	CAWSVFRGGTGSYEQYF
NA	TRBV7-9	TRBJ1-3	TRBD1	TGTGCCAGCAGCACCCGGACAGGGGGGTCTGGAAACACCATATATTTT	CASSTRTGGSGNTIYF
NA	TRBV6-6	TRBJ2-5	TRBD2	TGTGCCAGCAGAGCGGGAGAGGATGAGACCCAGTACTTC	CASRAGEDETQYF
many	TRBV7-2	TRBJ2-7	NA	TGTGCCAGCAGCTTAGCCGGGACACCTGACTACGAGCAGTACTTC	CASSLAGTPDYEQYF
once	TRBV9	TRBJ2-5	TRBD1	TGTGCCAGCAGCGTGGGACAGAGTAAAGAGACCCAGTACTTC	CASSVGQSKETQYF
few	TRBV10-3	TRBJ2-3	NA	TGTGCCATCAGCGAACTTGAATCCACAGATACGCAGTATTTT	CAISELESTDTQYF
NA	TRBV9	TRBJ2-3	NA	TGTGCCAGCAGCGTAGCCCCAGGGACGGATACGCAGTATTTT	CASSVAPGTDTQYF
NA	TRBV10-3	TRBJ1-3	NA	TGTGCCATCACAGGCGACGCTAACTATGGCTACACCATATATTTT	CAITGDANYGYTIYF
NA	TRBV2	TRBJ2-5	NA	TGTGCCAGCAGTGCCCAGCGTCATACCAGGGAGACCCAGTACTTC	CASSAQRHTRETQYF
few	TRBV6-5	TRBJ2-1	NA	TGTGCCAGCCGGGGGCAATCGAGCTACAATGAGCAGTTCTTC	CASRGQSSYNEQFF
many	TRBV10-2	TRBJ2-7	NA	TGCGCCAGCACGCGTGACAGCCCGAACGAGCAGTACTTC	CASTRDSPNEQYF
NA	TRBV12-3/TRBV12-4	TRBJ1-2	TRBD1	TGTGCCAGCAGTCCCCCGACAGGGGGCGCGGGCTACACCTTC	CASSPPTGGAGYTF
many	TRBV20-1	TRBJ2-3	TRBD2	TGCAGTGCTCAGGAAATAGCGGGAACCCCAGATACGCAGTATTTT	CSAQEIAGTPDTQYF
once	TRBV7-9	TRBJ1-1	TRBD1	TGTGCCAGCAGCTTACGAGCAGGGGGCACTGAAGCTCTCTTT	CASSLRAGGTEALF
many	TRBV6-6	TRBJ1-6	NA	TGTGCCAGCAGTTACTCTGCCCTGGAGAGGTCACCCCTCCACTTT	CASSYSALERSPLHF
NA	TRBV20-1	TRBJ2-5	TRBD2	TGCAGTGAACTAGCGGAGACCCAGTACTTC	CSELAETQYF
many	TRBV7-2	TRBJ2-3	TRBD2	TGTGCCAGCAGCTGGTACTGGCGGGAGTTTGATACGCAGTATTTT	CASSWYWREFDTQYF
few	TRBV2	TRBJ1-4	NA	TGTGCCAGCAGTGAAGGGGTTCTTAGATCGGCTAATGAAAAACTGTTTTTT	CASSEGVLRSANEKLFF
NA	TRBV2	TRBJ1-2	NA	NA	CACSAREGYGYTF
few	TRBV28	TRBJ2-3	NA	TGTGCCAGCAGTTTATGCACAGCGCAGGTTACGCAGTATTTT	CASSLCTAQVTQYF
NA	TRBV6-4	TRBJ1-2	NA	TGTGCCACCCAGACGTACAACTATGGCTACACCTTC	CATQTYNYGYTF
few	TRBV29-1	TRBJ1-2	NA	TGCAGCGTTGTAACAGGGAGAGATGGCTACACCTTC	CSVVTGRDGYTF
NA	TRBV14	TRBJ1-2	NA	TGTGCCAGCAGCCAAGGCAGGGGATCCTATGGCTACACCTTC	CASSQGRGSYGYTF
many	TRBV5-1	TRBJ1-2	NA	TGCGCCAGCAGCTTGGAGAGGCTCACCTTTAACTATGGCTACACCTTC	CASSLERLTFNYGYTF
many	TRBV5-1	TRBJ1-1	TRBD1	TGCGCCAGCAGCTTCCCAGGGGGCGACACTGAAGCTTTCTTT	CASSFPGGDTEAFF
NA	TRBV2	TRBJ2-7	TRBD2	TGTGCCAGCACCCTAGCGGGAGTAAACGAGCAGTACTTC	CASTLAGVNEQYF
many	TRBV19	TRBJ1-5	TRBD1	TGTGCCAGTAGTATAGATCATTGGGCAGGGGGGTATCAGCCCCAGCATTTT	CASSIDHWAGGYQPQHF
NA	TRBV6-1	TRBJ1-2	NA	TGTGCCAGCAGGAGGGGGGGCGCAGGTGGCTACACCTTC	CASRRGGAGGYTF
few	TRBV28	TRBJ2-3	TRBD2	TGTGCCAGCACCCCCGGGGCGGGAGACCCAGATACGCAGTATTTT	CASTPGAGDPDTQYF
NA	TRBV9	TRBJ2-6	NA	TGTGCCAGCAGCGTAGAAATGAGCTCTGGGGCCAACGTCCTGACTTTC	CASSVEMSSGANVLTF
many	TRBV7-3	TRBJ1-6	NA	TGTGCCAGCAGCTTAGAGGGTCGGGAAAACTCACCCCTCCACTTT	CASSLEGRENSPLHF
many	TRBV20-1	TRBJ2-7	NA	TGCAGTGCTAGTAGGACAGCCGACTCCGAGCAGTACTTC	CSASRTADSEQYF
many	TRBV7-3	TRBJ1-1	NA	TGTGCCAGCAGCTTAAGGGCAGGAGTAACTGAAGCTTTCTTT	CASSLRAGVTEAFF
many	TRBV10-3	TRBJ1-1	NA	TGTGCCATCAGTAACCGCAGTGGCACTGAAGCTTTCTTT	CAISNRSGTEAFF
many	TRBV27	TRBJ1-6	NA	TGTGCCAGCAGTTTAGTCCTGGGAAATTCACCCCTCCACTTT	CASSLVLGNSPLHF
many	TRBV5-6	TRBJ2-7	NA	TGTGCCAGCAGCTTGTTCGGTGAGCAGTACTTC	CASSLFGEQYF
many	TRBV7-9	TRBJ2-7	NA	TGTGCCAGCAGCTTCTGGGCGAAAGCGGGTGTAACCTACGAGCAGTACTTC	CASSFWAKAGVTYEQYF
few	TRBV28	TRBJ1-5	TRBD1	TGTGCCAGCAGTTTGAACAGGGGGTTGAATCAGCCCCAGCATTTT	CASSLNRGLNQPQHF